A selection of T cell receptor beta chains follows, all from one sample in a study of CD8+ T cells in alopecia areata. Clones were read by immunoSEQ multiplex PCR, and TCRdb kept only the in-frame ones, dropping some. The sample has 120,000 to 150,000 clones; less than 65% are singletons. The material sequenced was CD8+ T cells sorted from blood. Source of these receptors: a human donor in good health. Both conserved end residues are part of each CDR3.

CAAGPRGQFF,TRBV2
CASSQGLADYNEQFF,TRBV4-1
CASSFRQGSYNEQFF,TRBV4-1
CASSTPWGRGTQETQYF,TRBV11-2
CSVAGRYGYTF,TRBV29-1
CARTDPATNEKLFF,TRBV5-4
CASSQVGDEEIYYEQYF,TRBV14
CASSLGPSGQPQHF,TRBV7-8
CASSLREGPYEQYF,TRBV7-3
CASSVEVRPSHQFF,TRBV9
CSVEGAGGLGYEQFF,TRBV29-1
CASSRLAGIYNEQFF,TRBV11-2
CASRRGGQPQHF,TRBV27
CASSLLGVNTEAFF,TRBV27
CSVQGTSGSSYNEQFF,TRBV29-1
CASTPGDSAYEQYF,TRBV7-9
CASSINRDPPRGNEQFF,TRBV11-2
CASSLSGHTEAFF,TRBV14
CASSARHLEKLFF,TRBV7-9
CASSLLPGRYEQYF,TRBV4-1
CSVHGRETQYF,TRBV29-1
CASSQEGSQNTEAFF,TRBV4-2